One sample yielded the 27 T cell receptor beta chains listed below, sequenced in a study of shared clonotypes between healthy human individuals. The assay was immunoSEQ multiplex PCR, and TCRdb's table has in-frame clones only and misses some. Here the sample spans hundreds of thousands of clones, 79% being singletons. The sample was PBMCs. The source is a woman in her thirties or forties in good health. Some clones in this sample may be carry-over from other donors' samples.

The chain employs TRBV28 and TRBJ2-1; 7 positions match TRBD2. CDR3 length equals 16 residues. The V and J ends lost 4 bases and 4 bases, in that order; junction bases with no gene match: 10. Germline CDR1 reads MDHEN; CDR2 reads SYDVKM. The CDR3 region has the DNA TGTGCCAGCAGTTCGCCCGGGACTATTGGGTACAATGAGCAGTTCTTC. Its protein product is CASSSPGTIGYNEQFF. Drawing the rest from reference TRBV28 and TRBJ2-1, the complete variable domain is DVKVTQSSRYLVKRTGEKVFLECVQDMDHENMFWYRQDPGLGLRLIYFSYDVKMKEKGDIPEGYSVSREKKERFSLILESASTNQTSMYLCASSSPGTIGYNEQFFGPGTRLTVL.

This sequence joins TRBV6-5 and TRBJ2-1, with D unclear. Germline V gene sequence: CDR1 MNHEY, CDR2 SVGAGI. The CDR3 length is 13 residues. With 2 bases removed from V and 10 bases from J, the gap between germline ends came to 12 bases. The CDR3: CASSYSLGLEQFF. As DNA, the CDR3 is TGTGCCAGCAGTTACAGCCTGGGGTTAGAGCAGTTCTTC.

V usage is TRBV9 and J usage is TRBJ2-5, with unresolved D. CDR3 size: 12 residues. CDR1 and CDR2 from the germline V gene are SGDLS and YYNGEE. Trimming took 5 bases from V and 1 from J, leaving 6 bases between them. CDR3 residues: CASSRVQETQYF. The CDR3 region has the DNA TGTGCCAGCAGTAGGGTCCAAGAGACCCAGTACTTC. Filled out from reference TRBV9 and TRBJ2-5, the complete variable domain reads DSGVTQTPKHLITATGQRVTLRCSPRSGDLSVYWYQQSLDQGLQFLIQYYNGEERAKGNILERFSAQQFPDLHSELNLSSLELGDSALYFCASSRVQETQYFGPGTRLLVL.

This sequence joins TRBV4-1 and TRBJ2-4; no firm D call. CDR1 is MGHRA and CDR2 is YSYEKL in the germline V gene. The V gene lost 0 bases and the J gene lost 7 bases, with 19 bases spanning the gap. CDR3 length: 17 amino acids. The CDR3 loop is CASSQDSRLLDKNIQYF. The CDR3 DNA sequence: TGCGCCAGCAGCCAAGACTCTAGGCTATTGGATAAGAACATTCAGTACTTC.

This clone was observed at least ten times. The chain employs TRBV27 and TRBJ1-6, with no clear D. The CDR3 has 16 amino acids. Trimming cost V 7 bases and J 4 bases, with 17 bases left between them. From germline, CDR1 is MNHEY and CDR2 SMNVEV (reference sequence). The CDR3 region has the DNA TGTGCCAGCACCCCGCGAGGCGCGGGATATAATTCACCCCTCCACTTT. Encoded protein: CASTPRGAGYNSPLHF.

The CDR3 spells CAIRGQGALDTQYF. DNA for the CDR3: TGTGCCATCAGGGGACAGGGGGCTTTAGATACGCAGTATTTT. The V gene is TRBV10-3, the J gene TRBJ2-3; 12 nucleotides agree with TRBD1. This CDR3 is 14 amino acids long. Germline loops: CDR1 ENHRY, CDR2 SYGVKD. J was trimmed by 5 bases and V by 6 bases; bases with no gene match: 3.

The chain employs TRBV6-5 and TRBJ2-5, with 7 bases fitting TRBD1. This CDR3 comprises 13 residues. CDR1 and CDR2 (germline): MNHEY, SVGAGI. V lost 6 bases and J lost 2; bases outside the gene matches: 3. The CDR3 loop reads CASRPTGQETQYF. For the CDR3, the DNA is TGTGCCAGCAGACCGACAGGGCAAGAGACCCAGTACTTC.

This clone was recorded a few times. The chain has TRBV9 and TRBJ2-2; 7 positions agree with TRBD1. Unmatched junction bases numbered 9, after V lost 0 bases and J lost 4 bases. The CDR3 totals 17 residues. Germline CDR1 and CDR2: SGDLS and YYNGEE. DNA of the CDR3: TGTGCCAGCAGCGTAGAAGGACAGGCTGGGGTCACCGGGGAGCTGTTTTTT. Translated, it gives CASSVEGQAGVTGELFF.

The V and J genes are TRBV11-2 and TRBJ1-2, with TRBD1 as a possible D gene (5 bases). Trimming pared 8 bases from V and 4 bases from J, leaving 23 bases between. This CDR3 is built from 16 residues. Germline V CDR1 and CDR2: SGHAT, FQNNGV. CDR3 sequence reads: CASSKTGTATLYGYTF. In DNA, the CDR3 is TGTGCCAGCTCCAAGACCGGGACGGCGACCCTCTATGGCTACACCTTC.

With regard to this clone: This same CDR3 is encoded by further DNA sequences in the sample. The V call is TRBV28, the J call TRBJ1-1, with 7 bases that match TRBD1. The CDR3 sequence is 14 residues long. Trimming took 3 bases from V and 0 from J; bases not matched to a gene: 1. Germline loops: CDR1 MDHEN, CDR2 SYDVKM. For the CDR3, the DNA is TGTGCCAGCAGTTTGGGACAGCTGAACACTGAAGCTTTCTTT. This encodes CASSLGQLNTEAFF.

The chain couples TRBV4-2 to TRBJ2-7, with TRBD2 identical over 11 bases. V shed 4 bases and J 4 bases; nucleotides not matched to a gene: 6. The CDR3 has 15 residues. Germline V CDR1 and CDR2: LGHNA, YNFKEQ. CDR3 in amino acids: CASSPGLAVGYEQYF. For the CDR3, the DNA is TGTGCCAGCAGCCCGGGACTAGCGGTCGGTTACGAGCAGTACTTC.

The chain is built from TRBV7-8 and TRBJ1-3, with a tentative D call TRBD1 (5 bases). The V end was cut by 1 base, the J end by 2 bases, with 9 bases between. This CDR3 spans 15 amino acids. The germline CDR1 and CDR2 sequences are SGHVS and FQNEAQ. The CDR3 DNA reads as TGTGCCAGCAGCTTAGGCGGGACGGCTGGAAACACCATATATTTT. Translating it yields CASSLGGTAGNTIYF.

The rearrangement links TRBV5-6 to TRBJ1-2; TRBD1 aligns across 7 bases. Trimming cost V 9 bases and J 4 bases; bases outside gene matches: 3. The CDR3 runs to 11 residues. Per the germline V gene, CDR1 is SGHDT and CDR2 is YYEEEE. The CDR3 reads CANTGAYGYTF. Here the CDR3 DNA reads TGTGCCAATACAGGGGCCTATGGCTACACCTTC.

The chain recombines TRBV2 with TRBJ2-7; D might be TRBD1 (5 bases). The CDR3 runs 14 residues. Trimming removed 2 bases from V and 6 bases from J, with 14 bases in between. CDR1 and CDR2 (germline): SNHLY, FYNNEI. CDR3 in DNA: TGTGCCAGCAGTGAATTCGGCCAGGGTGGCGAGCAGTACTTC. Translation gives CASSEFGQGGEQYF.

In this sample, this clone turned up a few times. The CDR3 loop is CASSLTSGANVLTF. For the CDR3, the DNA is TGTGCCAGCAGCCTGACAAGTGGGGCCAACGTCCTGACTTTC. The chain has TRBV14 and TRBJ2-6; D gene ambiguous. V lost 4 bases and J 3 bases, leaving 7 bases between the germline ends. This CDR3 has 14 amino acids. CDR1 SGHDN and CDR2 FVKESK come from the germline V gene.

The chain uses TRBV7-8 and TRBJ2-2; 8 nucleotides align to TRBD1. CDR3 length: 17 amino acids. Germline assignment: CDR1 SGHVS and CDR2 FQNEAQ. Unmatched junction bases numbered 6, after V lost 1 base and J lost 2 bases. The CDR3 reads CASSLGSGQGNTGELFF. The DNA for the CDR3 is TGTGCCAGCAGCTTAGGATCCGGACAGGGAAACACCGGGGAGCTGTTTTTT.

This clone was recorded at least ten times. J is TRBJ2-3 and V is TRBV6-5, with 8 positions matching TRBD2. Germline-derived CDR1 and CDR2 are MNHEY and SVGAGI. CDR3 length: 14 amino acids. V was clipped by 6 bases and J by 5 bases; unmatched bases: 7. The DNA for the CDR3 is TGTGCCAGCAGGGTGGCGGGAGGAAGAGATACGCAGTATTTT. It codes for CASRVAGGRDTQYF.

The chain employs TRBV9 and TRBJ2-7; the D is unclear. The ends were cut back, 4 bases at V and 5 bases at J, with 13 bases in the middle. From germline, CDR1 is SGDLS and CDR2 YYNGEE. The CDR3 is 13 amino acids. CDR3 sequence: CASSSPGAHEQYF. CDR3 in DNA: TGTGCCAGCAGCTCCCCGGGCGCCCACGAGCAGTACTTC. The full variable domain, in which reference TRBV9 and TRBJ2-7 provide the parts outside the CDR3, is DSGVTQTPKHLITATGQRVTLRCSPRSGDLSVYWYQQSLDQGLQFLIQYYNGEERAKGNILERFSAQQFPDLHSELNLSSLELGDSALYFCASSSPGAHEQYFGPGTRLTVT.

The chain uses TRBV10-2 and TRBJ2-3, with D possibly being TRBD1 (6 bases). The CDR3 spans 15 residues. Germline CDR1 is WSHSY and CDR2 is SAAADI. Trimming pared 8 bases from V and 2 bases from J, leaving 17 bases between. CDR3 amino acids: CASGEQGPITDTQYF. In DNA, the CDR3 is TGCGCCAGCGGGGAACAGGGTCCGATCACAGATACGCAGTATTTT.

This clone was seen a handful of times. The rearrangement links TRBV9 to TRBJ2-6; D ambiguous. The CDR3 is made up of 14 amino acids. Germline-derived CDR1 and CDR2 are SGDLS and YYNGEE. V was trimmed by 0 bases and J by 3 bases, leaving 4 bases between them. CDR3 residues: CASSVGGGANVLTF. The CDR3 region has the DNA TGTGCCAGCAGCGTAGGGGGTGGGGCCAACGTCCTGACTTTC.

This clone was observed once. J is TRBJ1-1 and V is TRBV5-6; weak D call: TRBD1 (6 bases). The length of the CDR3 is 13 residues. Trimming took off 5 bases at V and 6 bases at J, with 14 bases between the two ends. Germline CDR1 SGHDT, CDR2 YYEEEE. This chain's CDR3 is CASSMGARAEAFF. The DNA for the CDR3 is TGTGCCAGCAGTATGGGGGCGCGGGCTGAAGCTTTCTTT.

This clone was recorded at least ten times. Other DNA variants within this sample encode the same CDR3. This chain joins TRBV28 and TRBJ2-7, with a weak D call TRBD1 (5 bases). Germline CDR1 and CDR2: MDHEN and SYDVKM. V lost 2 bases, J lost 0 bases, and 8 bases lay in between. The CDR3 extends over 14 amino acids. CDR3 in DNA: TGTGCCAGCAGTTTAAGGCAGGGCTCCTACGAGCAGTACTTC. Translated: CASSLRQGSYEQYF.

The chain couples TRBV18 to TRBJ2-5; D not certain. V lost 4 bases and J lost 5, with 11 bases in between. The CDR3 sequence is 13 residues long. Germline V CDR1 and CDR2: KGHSH, LQKENI. The CDR3 region is CASSLNSHETQYF. The CDR3 bases are TGTGCCAGCTCACTGAACAGCCACGAGACCCAGTACTTC.

This clone is a singleton in its sample. Other DNA sequences within the sample encode an identical CDR3. V is TRBV5-1 and J is TRBJ1-1; D may be TRBD1 (5 bases). V lost 0 bases and J lost 3, with 9 bases in between. The CDR3 has 14 amino acids. Germline V gene data show CDR1 as SGHRS and CDR2 as YFSETQ. This chain's CDR3 is CASSLGQGYTEAFF. The CDR3 DNA is TGCGCCAGCAGCTTGGGCCAGGGATACACTGAAGCTTTCTTT. The entire variable domain, with the rest obtained from reference TRBV5-1 and TRBJ1-1, is as follows: KAGVTQTPRYLIKTRGQQVTLSCSPISGHRSVSWYQQTPGQGLQFLFEYFSETQRNKGNFPGRFSGRQFSNSRSEMNVSTLELGDSALYLCASSLGQGYTEAFFGQGTRLTVV.

The chain carries TRBV7-9 and TRBJ2-7; D is undetermined. CDR3 length: 15 amino acids. Germline-derived CDR1 and CDR2 are SEHNR and FQNEAQ (reference sequence). V was trimmed by 1 base and J by 0 bases, leaving 10 bases between them. The CDR3 coding sequence is TGTGCCAGCAGCTTAGGCCAGAGCTCCTCCTACGAGCAGTACTTC. This encodes CASSLGQSSSYEQYF.

The CDR3 DNA reads TGTGCCAGCAGCCAAGTAATAGGGGGGACAGGGAACACCGGGGAGCTGTTTTTT. Translating it yields CASSQVIGGTGNTGELFF. The chain links TRBV4-2 to TRBJ2-2; 8 nucleotides agree with TRBD1. CDR3 length: 18 residues. The V segment lost 1 base and the J segment 1 base; nucleotides outside the gene matches: 8. Germline assignment: CDR1 LGHNA and CDR2 YNFKEQ.

The V call is TRBV2, the J call TRBJ2-1; 11 nucleotides agree with TRBD1. Germline V gives CDR1 SNHLY, CDR2 FYNNEI. The V and J ends lost 6 bases and 2 bases, in that order; junction bases with no gene match: 3. This CDR3 has 15 residues. CDR3 sequence reads: CASRRTGGTYNEQFF. The CDR3 DNA is TGTGCCAGCAGGCGGACAGGGGGCACCTACAATGAGCAGTTCTTC.